The 30 T cell receptor beta chains presented below share a single source sample, sequenced in a study of blood T cell repertoires in COVID-19. Using immunoSEQ multiplex PCR, the repertoire was profiled, and TCRdb retains in-frame clones only, with some absent. The table lists about 130,000 clones, about 80% of them singletons. The specimen was PBMCs or T cells enriched from blood (not recorded which). Receptor source: a man between 50 and 59 years old who had recovered from COVID-19.

The chain has TRBV19 and TRBJ2-7; 7 bases map to TRBD1. The CDR3 is 14 amino acids. The germline gives CDR1 LNHDA, CDR2 SQIVND (reference sequence). V gave up 3 bases and J gave up 2 bases; unmatched junction bases: 4. CDR3 residues: CASSMGTATYEQYF. As DNA, the CDR3 is TGTGCCAGTAGTATGGGGACAGCCACCTACGAGCAGTACTTC.

This rearrangement joins TRBV2 to TRBJ2-3; 9 bases align to TRBD2. CDR1 and CDR2 from the germline V gene are SNHLY and FYNNEI. V was clipped by 4 bases and J by 5 bases; unmatched bases: 10. The CDR3 has 16 amino acids. The DNA for the CDR3 is TGTGCCAGCAGTGCGCCGGCGGGGGGGTTCGTAGATACGCAGTATTTT. It yields the protein CASSAPAGGFVDTQYF.

The chain employs TRBV7-2 and TRBJ1-4; TRBD1 agrees at 7 bases. CDR3 length: 15 residues. V was clipped by 3 bases and J by 1 base; unmatched bases: 2. Germline assignment: CDR1 SGHTA and CDR2 FQGNSA. The CDR3 DNA reads TGTGCCAGCAGCTTCCACAGGGGAACTAATGAAAAACTGTTTTTT. This codes for CASSFHRGTNEKLFF.

The rearrangement joins TRBV11-2 to TRBJ2-3; TRBD2 matches 8 bases. CDR1 SGHAT and CDR2 FQNNGV come from the germline V gene. This CDR3 region has 18 residues. V lost 5 bases, J lost 4 bases, and 17 bases stayed unmatched. In nucleotides, the CDR3 is TGTGCCAGCAGCCCCACCCAAGTTTCTAGCGGGCGGGCAGATACGCAGTATTTT. Protein sequence: CASSPTQVSSGRADTQYF.

The V gene is TRBV9, the J gene TRBJ2-1; 9 nucleotides line up with TRBD2. The CDR3 length is 15 residues. With 2 bases clipped from V and 2 bases from J, the junction kept 2 bases outside the gene matches. Germline CDR1 and CDR2: SGDLS and YYNGEE. This CDR3 is CASSVGTSPYNEQFF. The DNA for the CDR3 is TGTGCCAGCAGCGTCGGGACTAGCCCCTACAATGAGCAGTTCTTC.

The gene calls are TRBV6-1 and TRBJ2-5; D perhaps matches TRBD2 (7 bases). CDR1 is MNHNS, CDR2 SASEGT, per germline. This CDR3 spans 15 amino acids. Trimming took off 2 bases at V and 4 bases at J, with 14 bases between the two ends. The CDR3 sequence: CASSEPGGRRETQYF. The DNA for the CDR3 is TGTGCCAGCAGTGAACCCGGGGGGCGGAGAGAGACCCAGTACTTC.

This clone turned up a few times. This rearrangement joins TRBV19 to TRBJ1-1; perhaps TRBD1 as D (5 bases). This CDR3 contains 15 residues. V gave up 2 bases and J gave up 3 bases, with 13 bases separating them. From germline, CDR1 is LNHDA and CDR2 SQIVND (reference sequence). CDR3 sequence: CASSIQGLPYTEAFF. As DNA, the CDR3 is TGTGCCAGTAGTATACAGGGCCTACCGTACACTGAAGCTTTCTTT.

This clone has more than one count but fewer than ten. The V gene is TRBV12-3 or TRBV12-4, the J gene TRBJ2-7; possibly TRBD1 for D (6 bases). This CDR3 is built from 13 residues. V lost 3 bases to trimming and J lost 3 bases, with 9 bases between them. The CDR3 DNA sequence: TGTGCCAGCAGTTTTGACAGGAGCTACGAGCAGTACTTC. Protein: CASSFDRSYEQYF.

The V call is TRBV29-1, the J call TRBJ1-2; a possible D gene is TRBD1 (5 bases). CDR3 size: 11 residues. The germline gives CDR1 SQVTM, CDR2 ANQGSEA. Deletions cut 3 bases from V and 8 bases from J, with 10 bases between. CDR3 sequence: CSVDRVGGYTF. Here the CDR3 DNA reads TGCAGCGTTGACAGGGTAGGAGGCTACACCTTC. Drawing the rest from reference TRBV29-1 and TRBJ1-2, the complete variable domain is SAVISQKPSRDICQRGTSLTIQCQVDSQVTMMFWYRQQPGQSLTLIATANQGSEATYESGFVIDKFPISRPNLTFSTLTVSNMSPEDSSIYLCSVDRVGGYTFGSGTRLTVV.

The chain uses TRBV5-4 and TRBJ2-5; the match to TRBD2 covers 8 bases. V was clipped by 3 bases and J by 1 base; unmatched bases: 2. Germline-derived CDR1 and CDR2 are SGHNT and YYREEE (reference sequence). This CDR3 spans 14 amino acids. In DNA, the CDR3 is TGTGCCAGCAGCTCAGGGACTAGCCAAGAGACCCAGTACTTC. Its protein is CASSSGTSQETQYF.

On this clone: The sample holds other DNA sequences that translate to the same CDR3. This sequence joins TRBV11-3 and TRBJ1-1; the D gene is possibly TRBD1 (5 bases). Germline V gene data show CDR1 as SGHNT and CDR2 as YENEEA. The CDR3 spans 13 residues. Trimming pared 3 bases from V and 3 bases from J, leaving 8 bases between. The DNA for the CDR3 is TGTGCCAGCAGCTTGCAGGGATACACTGAAGCTTTCTTT. Amino acids: CASSLQGYTEAFF.

The chain employs TRBV5-4 and TRBJ2-7, with D possibly matching TRBD2 (5 bases). Per the germline V gene, CDR1 is SGHNT and CDR2 is YYREEE (reference sequence). The V gene lost 3 bases and the J gene lost 0 bases, with 10 bases spanning the gap. CDR3 length equals 14 residues. CDR3 region: CASSYGLGSYEQYF. The CDR3 DNA is TGTGCCAGCAGCTATGGACTGGGCTCCTACGAGCAGTACTTC.

This clone was detected once. The junction shows a germline mismatch at one end, possibly a read error. The chain uses TRBV5-6 and TRBJ2-7; tentative D call: TRBD1 (5 bases). There are 13 residues in the CDR3. Per germline, CDR1 SGHDT and CDR2 YYEEEE. The CDR3 sequence is CASSTGSGAENRF. In nucleotides, the CDR3 is TGTGCCAGCAGCACCGGTAGTGGGGCCGAAAACCGATTC. Full variable domain (remainder filled in from reference TRBV5-6 and TRBJ2-7): DAGVTQSPTHLIKTRGQQVTLRCSPKSGHDTVSWYQQALGQGPQFIFQYYEEEERQRGNFPDRFSGHQFPNYSSELNVNALLLGDSALYLCASSTGSGAENRFGPGTRLTVT.

A single count supports this clone. CDR3 DNA: TGTGCCAGCACCGATGTCAGCTCCTACAATGAGCAGTTCTTC. Its translation: CASTDVSSYNEQFF. The rearrangement links TRBV28 to TRBJ2-1; no firm D call. This CDR3 comprises 14 residues. Germline V gene lookup returns CDR1 MDHEN and CDR2 SYDVKM. Trimming took off 7 bases at V and 0 bases at J, with 10 bases between the two ends.

The CDR3 loop is CASSLAGGDSPLHF. The DNA of the CDR3 is TGTGCCAGCAGCTTAGCGGGGGGAGATTCACCCCTCCACTTT. V gene TRBV11-2 combines with J gene TRBJ1-6; tentative D call: TRBD1 (5 bases). Trimming removed 1 base from V and 8 bases from J, with 9 bases in between. The CDR3 loop spans 14 amino acids. CDR1 and CDR2 from the germline V gene are SGHAT and FQNNGV.

This chain connects TRBV18 to TRBJ1-5; tentative D call: TRBD1 (5 bases). The CDR3 has 16 residues. The V end lost 1 base, the J end lost 0 bases, and 10 bases lay between the germline ends. Germline CDR1 is KGHSH and CDR2 is LQKENI. CDR3 nucleotide sequence: TGTGCCAGCTCACCACGGGGCAGCTATAGCAATCAGCCCCAGCATTTT. Encoded protein: CASSPRGSYSNQPQHF. The whole variable domain, remainder taken from reference TRBV18 and TRBJ1-5, is NAGVMQNPRHLVRRRGQEARLRCSPMKGHSHVYWYRQLPEEGLKFMVYLQKENIIDESGMPKERFSAEFPKEGPSILRIQQVVRGDSAAYFCASSPRGSYSNQPQHFGDGTRLSIL.

J is TRBJ2-7 and V is TRBV10-1; 10 nucleotides agree with TRBD1. The length of the CDR3 is 15 residues. From germline, CDR1 is WNHNN and CDR2 SYGVQD (reference sequence). The trim removed 3 bases at V and 5 bases at J, leaving 7 bases unmatched. The CDR3, as DNA: TGCGCCAGCAGTGAAGGAGAGACAGGGGGCCACGAGCAGTACTTC. Its protein product is CASSEGETGGHEQYF.

The chain combines TRBV9 with TRBJ2-7, with no clear D. Trimming shortened V by 7 bases and J by 2 bases, and 4 bases separated the two germline ends. Germline CDR1 is SGDLS and CDR2 is YYNGEE. The CDR3 extends over 10 amino acids. The CDR3 spells CASLTYEQYF. DNA of the CDR3: TGTGCCAGCCTAACCTACGAGCAGTACTTC. The complete variable domain, with remaining parts taken from reference TRBV9 and TRBJ2-7, reads DSGVTQTPKHLITATGQRVTLRCSPRSGDLSVYWYQQSLDQGLQFLIQYYNGEERAKGNILERFSAQQFPDLHSELNLSSLELGDSALYFCASLTYEQYFGPGTRLTVT.

CDR3 protein: CASSEARGGVGNTIYF. CDR3 coding DNA: TGTGCCAGCAGTGAAGCGCGGGGGGGAGTTGGAAACACCATATATTTT. The chain is built from TRBV6-1 and TRBJ1-3, with TRBD1 as a possible D gene (5 bases). The CDR3 loop spans 16 amino acids. V was pared by 0 bases and J by 3 bases, with 12 bases between. In germline, CDR1 is MNHNS, CDR2 SASEGT.

V is TRBV7-9 and J is TRBJ2-5, with 11 bases matching TRBD1. CDR3 length: 15 amino acids. J lost 4 bases, V lost 1 base, and 2 bases had no gene match. Germline CDR1 SEHNR, CDR2 FQNEAQ (reference sequence). CDR3 DNA sequence: TGTGCCAGCAGCTTAGGGGGACAGGGGGGAGAGACCCAGTACTTC. It specifies CASSLGGQGGETQYF.

The chain couples TRBV7-2 to TRBJ1-4, with 9 bases aligning to TRBD1. The V segment lost 5 bases and the J segment 14 bases; nucleotides outside the gene matches: 6. CDR1 and CDR2 (germline): SGHTA, FQGNSA. This CDR3 region has 12 residues. The CDR3: CASSRTGVRLFF. Written as DNA, the CDR3 is TGTGCCAGCAGCCGGACAGGGGTGCGGCTGTTTTTT.

The gene calls are TRBV7-9 and TRBJ1-1; no clear D gene. V lost 1 base, J lost 7 bases, and 7 bases lay in between. Per the germline V gene, CDR1 is SEHNR and CDR2 is FQNEAQ (reference sequence). The CDR3 sequence is 12 residues long. The CDR3 nucleotides read TGTGCCAGCAGCTTAGTGGGAGATGAAGCTTTCTTT. Translation gives CASSLVGDEAFF.

This rearrangement joins TRBV7-9 to TRBJ2-5; 12 bases agree with TRBD2. The CDR3 covers 17 residues. CDR1 is SEHNR and CDR2 is FQNEAQ in the germline V gene (reference sequence). J gave up 2 bases and V 1 base, and 5 bases lay outside the gene matches. The CDR3 DNA follows: TGTGCCAGCAGCTTAGAATCGCTAGCGGGGGGGCAAGAGACCCAGTACTTC. Translation gives CASSLESLAGGQETQYF.

Written as DNA, the CDR3 is TGTGCCAGCACCCTGGGACAATGGGGGAACACTGAAGCTTTCTTT. Translating it yields CASTLGQWGNTEAFF. The chain couples TRBV25-1 to TRBJ1-1; tentatively, D is TRBD1 (6 bases). Trimming left V 7 bases short and J 1 base short, with 16 bases between. This CDR3 comprises 15 residues. The germline V gene has CDR1 MGHDK and CDR2 SYGVNS. Full variable domain (rest looked up from reference TRBV25-1 and TRBJ1-1): EADIYQTPRYLVIGTGKKITLECSQTMGHDKMYWYQQDPGMELHLIHYSYGVNSTEKGDLSSESTVSRIRTEHFPLTLESARPSHTSQYLCASTLGQWGNTEAFFGQGTRLTVV.

V gene TRBV21-1 combines with J gene TRBJ2-7; the table assigns TRBD2, which was not confirmed against the DNA. TRBV21-1 has pseudogene status. There are 16 residues in the CDR3. The CDR3: CASSKKKRTGLYEQYF. The DNA of the CDR3 is TGTGCCAGCAGCAAAAAAAAACGGACTGGACTCTACGAGCAGTACTTC.

In regard to this clone: The sample holds other DNA sequences that translate to the same CDR3. The V call is TRBV29-1, the J call TRBJ1-2; D is unresolved. Trimming cost V 3 bases and J 4 bases, with 6 bases left between them. The CDR3 runs 11 residues. Germline V CDR1 and CDR2: SQVTM, ANQGSEA. The CDR3 loop reads CSVERGYGYTF. The DNA of the CDR3 is TGCAGCGTTGAGCGGGGCTATGGCTACACCTTC.

The chain couples TRBV6-6 to TRBJ1-4, with D possibly matching TRBD1 (6 bases). Trimming took off 5 bases at V and 8 bases at J, with 18 bases between the two ends. The germline V gene encodes CDR1 MNHNY and CDR2 SVGAGI (reference sequence). There are 15 residues in the CDR3. CDR3 nucleotides: TGTGCCAGCAGTGCACGGGACACGTCGTCGGAAAAACTGTTTTTT. As protein: CASSARDTSSEKLFF.

This clone was seen a single time. The chain has TRBV6-2 or TRBV6-3 and TRBJ1-3; possibly TRBD1 for D (5 bases). With 4 bases removed from V and 0 bases from J, the gap between germline ends came to 16 bases. The CDR3 length is 17 residues. The germline V gene has CDR1 MNHEY and CDR2 SVGEGT. CDR3 residues: CASSSPTAPSSGNTIYF. As DNA, the CDR3 is TGTGCCAGCAGTTCCCCGACAGCTCCCAGCTCTGGAAACACCATATATTTT.

This rearrangement joins TRBV9 to TRBJ2-2; 8 bases line up with TRBD1. CDR3 length: 17 residues. The V gene's germline CDR1 is SGDLS and CDR2 YYNGEE. Germline trimming cut 4 bases from V and 1 base from J; bases unmatched to any gene: 9. CDR3 in DNA: TGTGCCAGCAGCCCTACTGCCGGGACAGGGAACACCGGGGAGCTGTTTTTT. Translating gives CASSPTAGTGNTGELFF.

The chain joins TRBV28 to TRBJ1-4; D is perhaps TRBD1 (6 bases). Germline values: CDR1 MDHEN, CDR2 SYDVKM. The CDR3 is 14 amino acids. Trimming took off 6 bases at V and 4 bases at J, with 12 bases between the two ends. CDR3 in amino acids: CASSTGLVNEKLFF. CDR3 coding DNA: TGTGCCAGCAGCACAGGGTTGGTTAATGAAAAACTGTTTTTT.